This T cell receptor beta chain was sequenced during a study of beta chain features in type 1 diabetes. General study findings and limits: All four CD4+ subsets of Type 1 diabetes patients contained TCRB CDR3s that were moderately but significantly shorter. A greater similarity of naive, central memory and Treg TCRB repertoires was seen among patients than among healthy donors.

Germline CDR1 and CDR2: SGHNT and YYREEE (reference sequence). V shed 1 base, J shed 2 bases, and the junction held 8 bases outside the gene matches. CDR3 length equals 16 residues. Since all of the isolated RNA was reverse transcribed, expressed TCRB transcripts were what got sequenced. Generated by immunoSEQ multiplex PCR, the TCRdb table keeps only in-frame clones and is missing some. Of 300,000 to 450,000 clones in the sample, about 12% were seen once. Sorting that relied on CD45RO/CCR7/CD25/CD127/CD95/CD27 yielded CD4+ naive, central memory, regulatory and stem cell-like memory cells. The table lists this clone with a few counts. Its antigen is unknown.

The sample comprised naive CD4+ T cells from blood. The clonotype comes from a young woman with type 1 diabetes. The gene calls are TRBV5-4 and TRBJ2-7; 8 bases match TRBD2. The CDR3 sequence: CASSLRPSGSTYEQYF. The DNA for the CDR3 is TGTGCCAGCAGCTTGAGGCCTAGCGGGTCCACCTACGAGCAGTACTTC.